These T cell receptor beta chains were read from a single sample in a study of T cell changes during pregnancy in multiple sclerosis. Clones were sequenced by immunoSEQ multiplex PCR, and TCRdb holds only the in-frame ones, with some missing. Counted here are tens of thousands of clones, approximately 90% occurring once; the ten biggest clones make up approximately 1.5%. The input for sequencing was peripheral blood, taken in the third trimester of pregnancy. Source of these receptors: a female donor in good health, enrolled as a control in a pregnancy study. CDR3s include the opening cysteine and the closing phenylalanine or tryptophan. Fields, in order: J gene, clone size, V gene, D gene, CDR3 length, CDR3 DNA, CDR3 protein. A D gene is named only where the DNA matches it firmly. For some rows the clone size is stated as once, few or many, or as a class when expanded; others skip it.

TRBJ1-2,NA,TRBV9,NA,14,TGTGCCAGCAGCCACCCCCAGGGATTAGATGGCTACACCTTC,CASSHPQGLDGYTF
TRBJ1-1,once,TRBV6-6,TRBD1,15,TGTGCCAGCAGTTCGACGGGACAGGGCGAAACTGAAGCTTTCTTT,CASSSTGQGETEAFF
TRBJ2-3,NA,TRBV4-1,TRBD1,16,TGCGCCAGCAGCCAAGGGGTGACCAGGGGGACAGATACGCAGTATTTT,CASSQGVTRGTDTQYF
TRBJ1-4,NA,TRBV5-1,NA,15,TGCGCCAGCAGCTCGGGCAAGACAGGTACAGAAAAACTGTTTTTT,CASSSGKTGTEKLFF
TRBJ2-2,NA,TRBV7-2,NA,16,TGTGCCAGCACCCCTCCAGGATTGCCGAACACCGGGGAGCTGTTTTTT,CASTPPGLPNTGELFF
TRBJ2-4,NA,TRBV5-4,TRBD1,14,TGTGCCAGCAGCTTGAGAGGGGGCGAAAACATTCAGTACTTC,CASSLRGGENIQYF
TRBJ1-5,NA,TRBV5-6,NA,16,TGTGCCAGCAGCCGGGGGAGGGATCATAGCAATCAGCCCCAGCATTTT,CASSRGRDHSNQPQHF
TRBJ1-1,NA,TRBV5-1,NA,16,TGCGCCAGCAGCTTGGCCCTCACAGGGACGAACACTGAAGCTTTCTTT,CASSLALTGTNTEAFF
TRBJ2-1,NA,TRBV19,NA,12,TGTGCCAGTAGTAACCCTAACAATGAGCAGTTCTTC,CASSNPNNEQFF
TRBJ1-5,NA,TRBV7-2,TRBD1,17,TGTGCCAGCAGCTCCCCTCCTGGGACAGGGGGCGTTCAGCCCCAGCATTTT,CASSSPPGTGGVQPQHF
TRBJ1-6,NA,TRBV4-2,TRBD1,12,TGTGCCAGCAGGGGACAGAATTCACCCCTCCACTTT,CASRGQNSPLHF